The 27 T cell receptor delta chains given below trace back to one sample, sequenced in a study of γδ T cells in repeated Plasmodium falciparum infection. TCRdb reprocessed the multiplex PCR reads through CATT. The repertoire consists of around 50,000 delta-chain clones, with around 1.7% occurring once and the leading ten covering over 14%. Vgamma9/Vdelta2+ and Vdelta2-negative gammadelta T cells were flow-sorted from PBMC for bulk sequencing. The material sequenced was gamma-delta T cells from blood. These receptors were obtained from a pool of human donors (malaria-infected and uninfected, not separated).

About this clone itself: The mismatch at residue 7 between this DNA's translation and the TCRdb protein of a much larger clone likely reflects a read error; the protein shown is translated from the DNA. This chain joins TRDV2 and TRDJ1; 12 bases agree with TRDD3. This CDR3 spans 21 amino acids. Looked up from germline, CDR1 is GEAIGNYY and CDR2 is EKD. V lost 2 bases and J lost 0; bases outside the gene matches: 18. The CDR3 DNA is TGTGCCTGTGACATCAAGAGCTGGGGGATACGCCCCTCCGTTTACACCGATAAACTCATCTTT. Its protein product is CACDIKSWGIRPSVYTDKLIF.

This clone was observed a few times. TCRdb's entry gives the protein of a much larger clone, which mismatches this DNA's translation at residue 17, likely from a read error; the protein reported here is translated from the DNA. The CDR3 region has the DNA TGTGCTCTTGGTGACTACCACAATTACTGGGGGATGTATTCCACCGATGAACTCATCTTT. The encoded protein is CALGDYHNYWGMYSTDELIF. The V call is TRDV1, the J call TRDJ1, with TRDD3 matching over 10 bases. TCRdb records no J gene; here it was assigned by comparing the DNA to germline. This CDR3 has 20 residues. Germline-derived CDR1 and CDR2 are TSWWSYY and QGS.

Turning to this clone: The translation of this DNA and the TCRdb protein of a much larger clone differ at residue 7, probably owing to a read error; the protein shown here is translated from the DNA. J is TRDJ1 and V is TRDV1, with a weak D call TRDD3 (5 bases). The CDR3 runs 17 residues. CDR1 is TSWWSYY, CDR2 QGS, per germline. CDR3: CALGEVIVLVFTDKVIF. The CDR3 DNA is TGTGCTCTTGGGGAAGTTATCGTACTGGTTTTCACCGATAAAGTCATCTTT.

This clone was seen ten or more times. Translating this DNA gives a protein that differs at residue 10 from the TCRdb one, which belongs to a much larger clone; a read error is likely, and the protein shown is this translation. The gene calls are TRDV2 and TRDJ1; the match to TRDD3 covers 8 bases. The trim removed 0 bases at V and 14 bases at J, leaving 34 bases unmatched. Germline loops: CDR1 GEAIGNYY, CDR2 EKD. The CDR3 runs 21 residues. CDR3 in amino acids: CACDTDNWGVRVLPITPPRIF. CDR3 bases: TGTGCCTGTGACACCGACAACTGGGGGGTACGCGTCTTACCAATCACACCCCCTCGGATCTTT.

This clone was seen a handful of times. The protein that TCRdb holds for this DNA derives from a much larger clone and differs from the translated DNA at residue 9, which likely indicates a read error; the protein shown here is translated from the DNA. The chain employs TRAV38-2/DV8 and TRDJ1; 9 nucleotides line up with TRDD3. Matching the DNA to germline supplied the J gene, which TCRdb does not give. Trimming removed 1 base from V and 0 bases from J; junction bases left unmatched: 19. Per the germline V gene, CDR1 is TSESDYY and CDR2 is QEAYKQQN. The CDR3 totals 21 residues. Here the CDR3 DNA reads TGTGCTTATAGGAGCTCCGGGGTGCGTACTGGGGGACCCGCCAACACCGATAAACTCATCTTT. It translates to CAYRSSGVRTGGPANTDKLIF.

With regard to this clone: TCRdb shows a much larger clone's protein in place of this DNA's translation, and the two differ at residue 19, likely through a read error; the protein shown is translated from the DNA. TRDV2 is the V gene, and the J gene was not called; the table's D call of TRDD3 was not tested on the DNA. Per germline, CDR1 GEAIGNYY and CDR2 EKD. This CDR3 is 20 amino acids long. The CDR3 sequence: CACDIDRPRGDRKYTDKLTF. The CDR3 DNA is TGTGCCTGTGACATTGACCGGCCTCGGGGGGATAGAAAGTACACCGATAAACTCACCTTT.

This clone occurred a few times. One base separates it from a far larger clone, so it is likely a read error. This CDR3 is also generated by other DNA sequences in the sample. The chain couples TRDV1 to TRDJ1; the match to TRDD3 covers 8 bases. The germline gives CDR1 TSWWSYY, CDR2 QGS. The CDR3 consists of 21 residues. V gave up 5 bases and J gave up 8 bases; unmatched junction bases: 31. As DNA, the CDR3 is TGTGCTCTTGGGAACCTTAGGAACCCCTCTCCTGGGGGACACACTGGGGACAAACTCATCTTT. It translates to CALGNLRNPSPGGHTGDKLIF.

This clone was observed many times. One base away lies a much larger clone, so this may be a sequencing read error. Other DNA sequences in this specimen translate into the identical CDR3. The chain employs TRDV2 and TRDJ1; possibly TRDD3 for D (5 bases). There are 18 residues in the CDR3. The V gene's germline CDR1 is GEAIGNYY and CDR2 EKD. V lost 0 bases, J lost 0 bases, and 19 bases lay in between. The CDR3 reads CACDTREGELNYTDKLIF. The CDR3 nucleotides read TGTGCCTGTGACACCCGAGAAGGGGAGTTGAACTACACCGATAAACTCATCTTT.

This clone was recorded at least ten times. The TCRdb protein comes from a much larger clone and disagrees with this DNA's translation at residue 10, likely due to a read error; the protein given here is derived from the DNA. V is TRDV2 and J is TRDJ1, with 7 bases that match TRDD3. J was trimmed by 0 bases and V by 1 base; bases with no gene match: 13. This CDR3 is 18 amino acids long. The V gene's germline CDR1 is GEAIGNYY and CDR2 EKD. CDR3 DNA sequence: TGTGCCTGTGACACGCTGGGGGCTGAGGACTTGTACACCGATAAACTCATCTTT. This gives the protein CACDTLGAEDLYTDKLIF.

For the CDR3, the DNA is TGTGCCTGTGACTCCGCCCCCCCCCCCTACACCGATAAACTCATCTTT. Its protein is CACDSAPPPYTDKLIF. This chain connects TRDV2 to TRDJ1; D remains unclear. The J gene, left out of TCRdb, was set here by checking the DNA against germline. Between the trimmed V and J ends, which lost 3 bases and 0 bases, there was a span of 16 bases. Germline V gene sequence: CDR1 GEAIGNYY, CDR2 EKD. The CDR3 has 16 residues.

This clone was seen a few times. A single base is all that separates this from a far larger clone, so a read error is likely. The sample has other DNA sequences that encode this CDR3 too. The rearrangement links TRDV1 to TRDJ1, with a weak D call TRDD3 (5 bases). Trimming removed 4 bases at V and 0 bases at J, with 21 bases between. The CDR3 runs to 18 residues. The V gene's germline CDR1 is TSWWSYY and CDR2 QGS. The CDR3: CALGGGYIGGSYTDKLIF. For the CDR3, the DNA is TGTGCTCTTGGGGGAGGATATATTGGCGGGTCCTACACCGATAAACTCATCTTT.

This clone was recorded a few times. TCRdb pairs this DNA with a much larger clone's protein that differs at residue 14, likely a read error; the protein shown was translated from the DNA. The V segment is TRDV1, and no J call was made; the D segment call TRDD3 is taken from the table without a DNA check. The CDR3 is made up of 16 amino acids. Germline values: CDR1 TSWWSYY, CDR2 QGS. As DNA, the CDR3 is TGTGCTCTTGGGGAGCAAGCTGGGGGATTCACCGATAAACCCATCTTT. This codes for CALGEQAGGFTDKPIF.

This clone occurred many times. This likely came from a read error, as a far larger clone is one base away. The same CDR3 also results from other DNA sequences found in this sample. CDR3 DNA: TGTGCCTTCAGGTTGGGGATACAGTCTAAACTCATCTTT. It is translated as CAFRLGIQSKLIF. The genes are TRDV3 and TRDJ1; 8 bases are a match to TRDD3. With 3 bases clipped from V and 7 bases from J, the junction kept 10 bases outside the gene matches. Germline V gives CDR1 TVYSNPD, CDR2 GDNSRS (reference sequence). This CDR3 comprises 13 residues. The full variable domain, completed using reference TRDV3 and TRDJ1, is CDKVTQSSPDQTVASGSEVVLLCTYDTVYSNPDLFWYRIRPDYSFQFVFYGDNSRSEGADFTQGRFSVKHILTQKAFHLVISPVRTEDSATYYCAFRLGIQSKLIFGKGTRVTVEP.

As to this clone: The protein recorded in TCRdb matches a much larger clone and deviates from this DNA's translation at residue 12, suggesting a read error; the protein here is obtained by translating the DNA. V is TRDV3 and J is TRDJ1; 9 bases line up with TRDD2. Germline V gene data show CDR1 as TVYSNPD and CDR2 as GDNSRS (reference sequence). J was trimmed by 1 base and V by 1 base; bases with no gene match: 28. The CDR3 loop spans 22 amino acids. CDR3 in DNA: TGTGCCTTTACCTTATTTAACCTTCCTACAAGGGAGATACGGGTCATCACCGATAAACTCATCTTT. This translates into CAFTLFNLPTREIRVITDKLIF.

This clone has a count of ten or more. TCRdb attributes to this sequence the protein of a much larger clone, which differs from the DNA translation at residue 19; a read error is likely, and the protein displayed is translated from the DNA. CDR3 loop: CACDTAFPPATGGYTDKLTF. Here the CDR3 DNA reads TGTGCCTGTGACACGGCCTTCCCACCGGCTACTGGGGGGTACACCGATAAACTCACCTTT. The rearrangement uses TRDV2 and TRDJ1; 8 bases fit TRDD3. The V gene's germline CDR1 is GEAIGNYY and CDR2 EKD. The CDR3 is 20 residues long.

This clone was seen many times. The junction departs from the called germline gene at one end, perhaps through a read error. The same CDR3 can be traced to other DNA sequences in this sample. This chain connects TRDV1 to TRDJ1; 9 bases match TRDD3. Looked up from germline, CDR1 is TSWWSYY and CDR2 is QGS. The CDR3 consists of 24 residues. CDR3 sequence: CALGELYHSYYTGGRGGRAEKLIF. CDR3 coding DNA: TGTGCTCTTGGGGAACTATATCATTCCTACTATACTGGGGGACGAGGGGGCCGGGCCGAAAAACTCATCTTT.

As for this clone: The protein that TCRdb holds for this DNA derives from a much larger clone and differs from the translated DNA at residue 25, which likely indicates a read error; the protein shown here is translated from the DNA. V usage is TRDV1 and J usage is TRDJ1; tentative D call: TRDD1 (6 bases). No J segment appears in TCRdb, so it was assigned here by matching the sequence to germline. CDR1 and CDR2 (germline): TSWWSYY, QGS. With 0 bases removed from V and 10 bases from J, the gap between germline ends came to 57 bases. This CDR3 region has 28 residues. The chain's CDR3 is CALGELPFPPLATKKYLRVIAYTNRLIF. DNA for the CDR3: TGTGCTCTTGGGGAACTTCCGTTTCCCCCTCTGGCTACTAAGAAATATTTACGGGTCATTGCTTACACCAATAGACTCATCTTT.

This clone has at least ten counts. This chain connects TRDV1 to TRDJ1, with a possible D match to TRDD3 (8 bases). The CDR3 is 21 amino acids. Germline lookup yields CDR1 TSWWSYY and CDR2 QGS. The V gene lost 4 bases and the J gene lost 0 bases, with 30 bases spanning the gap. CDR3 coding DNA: TGTGCTCTTGGGGTACCGGTTCCTACCCACTGGGGGGACTTTTACACCGATAAACTCATCTTT. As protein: CALGVPVPTHWGDFYTDKLIF.

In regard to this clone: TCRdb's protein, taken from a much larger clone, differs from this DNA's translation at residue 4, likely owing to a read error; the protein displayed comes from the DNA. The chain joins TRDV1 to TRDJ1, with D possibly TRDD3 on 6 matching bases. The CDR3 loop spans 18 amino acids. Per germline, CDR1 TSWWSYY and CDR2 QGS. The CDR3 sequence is CALEESRVRLGIPDKLIF. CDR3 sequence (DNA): TGTGCTCTTGAGGAAAGTCGGGTACGTTTGGGGATTCCCGATAAACTCATCTTT.

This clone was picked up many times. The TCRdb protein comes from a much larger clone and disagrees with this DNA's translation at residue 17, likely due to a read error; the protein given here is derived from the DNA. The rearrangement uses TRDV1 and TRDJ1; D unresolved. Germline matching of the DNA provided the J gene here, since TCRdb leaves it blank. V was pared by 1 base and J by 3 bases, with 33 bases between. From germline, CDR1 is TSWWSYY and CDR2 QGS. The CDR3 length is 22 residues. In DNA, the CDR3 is TGTGCTCTTGGGGAACCCGGTCCCTTTTGCCGTACGGTGGCCGGGTGCGCCGATAAACTCATCTTT. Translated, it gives CALGEPGPFCRTVAGCADKLIF.

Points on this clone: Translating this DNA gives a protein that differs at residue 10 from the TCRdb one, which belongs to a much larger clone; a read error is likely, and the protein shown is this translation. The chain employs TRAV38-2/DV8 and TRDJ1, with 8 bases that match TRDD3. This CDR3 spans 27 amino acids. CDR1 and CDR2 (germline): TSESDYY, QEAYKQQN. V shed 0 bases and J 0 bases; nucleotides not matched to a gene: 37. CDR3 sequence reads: CAYRSAELFLWSSSESTGGSYTDKLIF. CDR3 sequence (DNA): TGTGCTTATAGGAGCGCGGAACTCTTCCTCTGGTCTTCGTCAGAATCGACTGGGGGGTCGTACACCGATAAACTCATCTTT.

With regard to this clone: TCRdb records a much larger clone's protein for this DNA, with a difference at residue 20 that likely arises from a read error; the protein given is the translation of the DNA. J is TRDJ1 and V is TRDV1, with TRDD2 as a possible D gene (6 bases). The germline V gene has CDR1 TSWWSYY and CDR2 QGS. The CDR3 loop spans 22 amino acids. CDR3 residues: CALGKTPFFLTNLASPTDKRIF. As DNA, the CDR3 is TGTGCTCTCGGGAAGACCCCATTCTTCCTCACCAATTTAGCGTCTCCAACCGATAAACGCATCTTT.

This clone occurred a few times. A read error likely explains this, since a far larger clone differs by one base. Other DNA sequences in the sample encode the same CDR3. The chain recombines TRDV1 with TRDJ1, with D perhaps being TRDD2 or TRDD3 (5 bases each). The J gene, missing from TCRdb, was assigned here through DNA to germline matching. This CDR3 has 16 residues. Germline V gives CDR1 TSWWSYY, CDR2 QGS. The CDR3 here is CALGDLRGEVTDKLIF. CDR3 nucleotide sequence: TGTGCCCTTGGGGACCTACGAGGGGAAGTCACCGATAAACTCATCTTT.

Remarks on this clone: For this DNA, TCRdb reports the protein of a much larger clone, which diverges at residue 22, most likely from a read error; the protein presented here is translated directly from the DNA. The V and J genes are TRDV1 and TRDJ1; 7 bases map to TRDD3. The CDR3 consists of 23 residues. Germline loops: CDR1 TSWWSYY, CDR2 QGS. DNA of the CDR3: TGTGCTCTTGGGGAATATCTTTCCCCGATTAGGAAACTCACTCTGGGGGTCACCGATAAGCTCACCTTT. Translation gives CALGEYLSPIRKLTLGVTDKLTF.

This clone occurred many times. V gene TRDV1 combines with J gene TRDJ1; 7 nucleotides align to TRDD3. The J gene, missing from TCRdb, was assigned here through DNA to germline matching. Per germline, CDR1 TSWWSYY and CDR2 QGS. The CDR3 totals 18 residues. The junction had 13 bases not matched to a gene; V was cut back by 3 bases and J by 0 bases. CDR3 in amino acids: CALGDHTAGGPDTDKLIF. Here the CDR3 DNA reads TGTGCTCTTGGGGACCACACGGCTGGGGGTCCTGACACCGATAAACTCATCTTT.

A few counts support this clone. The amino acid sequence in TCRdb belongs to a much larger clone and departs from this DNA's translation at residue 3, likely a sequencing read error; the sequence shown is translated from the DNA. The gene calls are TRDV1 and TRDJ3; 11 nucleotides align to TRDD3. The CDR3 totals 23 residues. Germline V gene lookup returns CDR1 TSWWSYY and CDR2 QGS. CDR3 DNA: TGTGCTCCTGGGGAAAGGTCCCTCTTGGGTCTGGGGGATACAGTCTGGGACACCCGACAGATGTTTTTC. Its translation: CAPGERSLLGLGDTVWDTRQMFF.

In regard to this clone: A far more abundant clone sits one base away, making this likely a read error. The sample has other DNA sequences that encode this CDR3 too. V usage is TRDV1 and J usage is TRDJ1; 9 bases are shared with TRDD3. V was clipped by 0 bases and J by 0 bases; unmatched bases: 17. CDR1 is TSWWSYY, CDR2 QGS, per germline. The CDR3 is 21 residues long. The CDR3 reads CALGELKPHGGDTRYTDKLIF. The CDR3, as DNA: TGTGCTCTTGGGGAACTCAAGCCCCACGGCGGGGATACGAGGTACACCGATAAACTCATCTTT.